The following is a T cell receptor beta chain sequence with its context. What it binds is unknown. The CDR3 extends over 13 amino acids. The V gene lost 6 bases and the J gene lost 7 bases, with 15 bases spanning the gap. In germline, CDR1 is MNHEY, CDR2 SMNVEV (reference sequence). The sample originates from a study of vaccination and CD4 T cells after COVID-19. Background on the study: The convalescents were made up of six males and four females, two of whom were Hispanic. Between diagnosis and the drawing of post-COVID samples lay a median 101 days (range 35 to 161).

Points from the study as a whole: Spike mono-reactivity was evident in 304 of the 307 vaccine-specific clones derived from convalescent patients.

Once obtained from cultured CD4+ T cells, the DNA was sequenced using the Oncomine TCR Beta short-read assay. TCRdb passed the PCR reads through MiXCR, listing each CDR3 protein once. The sample consists of around 15,000 distinct CDR3 sequences, around 48% of them appearing once. The sample's treatment: roughly ten-day PBMC culture with coronavirus spike peptide pools or control peptides (ViraFEST assay). The authors cultured 2 million to 2.5 million PBMCs per well with 8 to 10 IU/ml IL-2 and about 10 ug/ml peptide pools. V usage is TRBV27 and J usage is TRBJ2-5; D might be TRBD1 (7 bases). Sequencing input: CD4+ T cells from blood, cultured in vitro. The receptor was isolated from a human donor who had recovered from COVID-19. CDR3 amino acids: CASSTQGGVTQYF. The CDR3 DNA reads TGTGCCAGCAGCACGCAGGGGGGAGTGACCCAGTACTTC.